Sequencing of this T cell receptor beta chain was carried out in a study of T cell responses to AZD1222 COVID-19 vaccine. The CDR3 contains 18 residues. The V segment lost 3 bases and the J segment 2 bases; nucleotides outside the gene matches: 16. Germline V CDR1 and CDR2: SGHDT, YYEEEE. Sequencing used immunoSEQ multiplex PCR; TCRdb keeps in-frame clones, though not all of them. The table lists 88,000 or so clones, roughly 91% of them singletons. Second-dose timings of about 4 or about 12 weeks were pooled. On this clone: Its specificity is not known.

General study points: CD4 TCRs associated with vaccination spanned spike, dominating at 160-218 and 743-854.

The TCR was taken from an adult who received the AZD1222 COVID-19 vaccine. Sequences were derived from peripheral blood, sampled 28 days after the second AZD1222 dose. V usage is TRBV5-6 and J usage is TRBJ2-5; 7 bases are a match to TRBD1. The CDR3 DNA is TGTGCCAGCAGCTCAGAACGCCCGGACAGGAGACTACAAGAGACCCAGTACTTC. This sequence encodes CASSSERPDRRLQETQYF.